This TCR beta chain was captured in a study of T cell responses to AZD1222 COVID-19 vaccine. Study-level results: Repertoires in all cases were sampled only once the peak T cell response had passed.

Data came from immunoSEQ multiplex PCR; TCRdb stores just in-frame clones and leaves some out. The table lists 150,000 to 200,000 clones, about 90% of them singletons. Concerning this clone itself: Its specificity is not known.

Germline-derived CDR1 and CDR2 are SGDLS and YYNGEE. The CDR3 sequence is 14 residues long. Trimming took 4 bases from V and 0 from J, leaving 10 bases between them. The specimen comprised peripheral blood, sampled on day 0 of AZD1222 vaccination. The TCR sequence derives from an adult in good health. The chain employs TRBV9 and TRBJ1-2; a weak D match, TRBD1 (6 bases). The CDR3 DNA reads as TGTGCCAGCAGCCAGGGACAATCTAACTATGGCTACACCTTC. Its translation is CASSQGQSNYGYTF.